Listed below are T cell receptor beta chains from one sample, sequenced in a study of cytomegalovirus exposure and HLA in healthy donors. Profiled with immunoSEQ multiplex PCR; TCRdb holds only in-frame clones, not every one. The repertoire has fewer than 130,000 clones, about nine tenths of them found once; the top ten carry about 1.9%. Sequencing was carried out using PBMCs. The receptors here all came from a woman aged 18-30 years in good health and CMV-seronegative. CDR3s include the opening cysteine and the closing phenylalanine or tryptophan. A D gene is named only where the DNA matches it firmly. Part of the rows lack a size; the others show once, few, many or a class for expanded clones.

TGTGCCAGCTCAGCCTACGGACAGGGGGCGAGTGGGGCCAACGTCCTGACTTTC	CASSAYGQGASGANVLTF	TRBV18	TRBJ2-6	NA	TRBD1	18
TGTGCCAGCAGTCTAGACCCGAGGCAAGGAAGGTACGAGCAGTACTTC	CASSLDPRQGRYEQYF	TRBV27	TRBJ2-7	NA	NA	16
TGTGCCAGCAGCCCTAGCGGGGTCGAGCAGTACTTC	CASSPSGVEQYF	TRBV7-2	TRBJ2-7	NA	TRBD2	12
TGTGCCAGCATCCACGCCCAACAGGGAAGCTATGGCTACACCTTC	CASIHAQQGSYGYTF	TRBV2	TRBJ1-2	NA	NA	15
TGTGCCTGGAGCCGGGGACAGGGAAGCACTGAAGCTTTCTTT	CAWSRGQGSTEAFF	TRBV30	TRBJ1-1	once	TRBD1	14
TGTGCCAGCAGCTTAGTGGGGCCGGGTTTCTATGGCTACACCTTC	CASSLVGPGFYGYTF	TRBV7-2	TRBJ1-2	NA	NA	15
TGTGCCAGCAGCACCACAGGCCGGGACAAACCCAATGAGCAGTTCTTC	CASSTTGRDKPNEQFF	TRBV27	TRBJ2-1	NA	NA	16
TGTGCCAGACGGGACAGGGGGAAGGATACGCAGTATTTT	CARRDRGKDTQYF	TRBV30	TRBJ2-3	NA	TRBD1	13
TGTGCCAGCAGCTCCTTCGACAGGAACACTGAAGCTTTCTTT	CASSSFDRNTEAFF	TRBV13	TRBJ1-1	NA	NA	14
TGTGCCAGCAGCCCCGGGACAGGGTTAGAACAGCCCCAGCATTTT	CASSPGTGLEQPQHF	TRBV11-2	TRBJ1-5	NA	TRBD1	15
TGTGCCAGCAGTTTCGGGACAGTCTCTGGGGCCAACGTCCTGACTTTC	CASSFGTVSGANVLTF	TRBV28	TRBJ2-6	few	TRBD1	16
TGTGCCAGCAGCTGGACAGGGCTAAGCTCTGGGGCCAACGTCCTGACTTTC	CASSWTGLSSGANVLTF	TRBV5-5	TRBJ2-6	NA	TRBD1	17
TGTGCCAGCGGCGGACTAGAACTCCCCCACGAGCAGTACTTC	CASGGLELPHEQYF	TRBV5-6	TRBJ2-7	NA	TRBD2	14
TGCGCCAGCAGCCTGGGACAGGGTCACGGTGGCTACACCTTC	CASSLGQGHGGYTF	TRBV5-1	TRBJ1-2	NA	TRBD1	14
TGTGCCTGGATAGGGACAGACAACACCGGGGAGCTGTTTTTT	CAWIGTDNTGELFF	TRBV30	TRBJ2-2	once	TRBD1	14
TGCGCCAGCAGCCAAGGATCGGGCTCTGGAAACACCATATATTTT	CASSQGSGSGNTIYF	TRBV4-3	TRBJ1-3	NA	NA	15
TGTGCCTGGAGTATACAGATTTCCTACGAGCAGTACTTC	CAWSIQISYEQYF	TRBV30	TRBJ2-7	once	NA	13
TGTGCCAGCAGCCGAAGACAGGGTCGAAACTACGAGCAGTACTTC	CASSRRQGRNYEQYF	TRBV6-6	TRBJ2-7	NA	TRBD1	15
TGTGCCAGCAGTGTATTGGGGACTAGCGGAGACAATGAGCAGTTCTTC	CASSVLGTSGDNEQFF	TRBV6-1	TRBJ2-1	NA	TRBD2	16
TGTGCCAGTACCTCGTACTACGGGGTTTCTCCCCCCTACGAGCAGTACTTC	CASTSYYGVSPPYEQYF	TRBV19	TRBJ2-7	once	NA	17
TGTGCCAGCGTAGCGGGATACAATGAGCAGTTCTTC	CASVAGYNEQFF	TRBV19	TRBJ2-1	NA	TRBD2	12
TGTGCCAGCAGGGCTAGTAGCGGTAGCTCCTACGAGCAGTACTTC	CASRASSGSSYEQYF	TRBV7-2	TRBJ2-7	NA	NA	15
TGTGCCTGGAGGGACACTGAGTCCTACGAGCAGTACTTC	CAWRDTESYEQYF	TRBV30	TRBJ2-7	NA	NA	13
TGTGCCTGGAAGGAGGGGAACTTAAAGGAGCAGTTCTTC	CAWKEGNLKEQFF	TRBV30	TRBJ2-1	NA	NA	13
TGTGCCAGCAGCCCACAACTATTAGGGGGGGCCTATGGCTACACCTTC	CASSPQLLGGAYGYTF	TRBV5-6	TRBJ1-2	NA	NA	16
TGCGCCAGCAGCTCCGCCCGTGCGGATGAGCAGTTCTTC	CASSSARADEQFF	TRBV5-1	TRBJ2-1	once	NA	13
TGTGCCAGCAGCTTAGACTCTAGTTACAATGAGCAGTTCTTC	CASSLDSSYNEQFF	TRBV11-2	TRBJ2-1	NA	NA	14
TGTGCCAGCAGCCAAGATCGGAGGGGCCGAAATCAGCCCCAGCATTTT	CASSQDRRGRNQPQHF	TRBV4-2	TRBJ1-5	few	NA	16
TGCAGTGCCCAAACCTACGAGCAGTACTTC	CSAQTYEQYF	TRBV20-1	TRBJ2-7	NA	NA	10